This is a list of T cell receptor beta chains from one sample in a study of blood T cell repertoires in COVID-19. The data were produced by immunoSEQ multiplex PCR, yet TCRdb's version contains in-frame clones alone and is incomplete. Among 200,000 or so clones listed, about four fifths were seen once. The sequenced sample was PBMCs or T cells enriched from blood (not recorded which). These TCRs come from a man between 60 and 70 years old who had recovered from COVID-19. CDR3s include the opening cysteine and the closing phenylalanine or tryptophan. The D gene is left open where the match is weak. Expanded clones are given a class, and other clones once, few, many or no size at all.

CDR3aa	CDR3nt	abundance	v_gene	j_gene	d_gene
CASSPRGGLMEKDYGYTF	TGTGCCAGCTCCCCTCGGGGGGGGCTGATGGAGAAGGACTATGGCTACACCTTC	NA	TRBV18	TRBJ1-2	NA
CASSLGGVEQYF	TGTGCCAGCAGCTTGGGGGGCGTCGAGCAGTACTTC	NA	TRBV5-6	TRBJ2-7	NA
CASSQDSGTDTQYF	TGCGCCAGCAGCCAAGATTCAGGCACAGATACGCAGTATTTT	once	TRBV4-1	TRBJ2-3	NA
CASSATGVGNTGELFF	TGTGCCAGCAGCGCTACAGGGGTGGGGAACACCGGGGAGCTGTTTTTT	NA	TRBV9	TRBJ2-2	TRBD1
CASSVSTDGFTGELFF	TGTGCCAGCAGCGTCTCGACAGACGGTTTTACCGGGGAGCTGTTTTTT	few	TRBV9	TRBJ2-2	NA
CASSYSTRGGPDEQYF	TGTGCCAGCAGTTACTCGACGCGGGGGGGCCCAGACGAGCAGTACTTC	NA	TRBV6-2/TRBV6-3	TRBJ2-7	TRBD2
CASSWGTGQDQPQHF	TGTGCCAGCAGCTGGGGGACAGGTCAAGATCAGCCCCAGCATTTT	once	TRBV5-6	TRBJ1-5	TRBD1
CASSRKEGNTEAFF	TGTGCCAGCAGCCGAAAGGAGGGCAACACTGAAGCTTTCTTT	NA	TRBV6-5	TRBJ1-1	NA
CASSSYRGRDYGYTF	TGTGCCAGCAGCTCCTACAGGGGGCGCGACTATGGCTACACCTTC	NA	TRBV11-2	TRBJ1-2	TRBD1
CAWNMGQGAAEEQYF	TGTGCCTGGAACATGGGACAGGGGGCCGCCGAGGAGCAGTACTTC	NA	TRBV30	TRBJ2-7	TRBD1
CASSLSFRQVAYPYNEQFF	TGTGCCAGCAGTTTATCTTTTCGGCAGGTTGCTTACCCCTACAATGAGCAGTTCTTC	NA	TRBV27	TRBJ2-1	NA
CASTAAGSGYQPQHF	TGTGCCAGCACCGCGGCGGGTTCGGGTTATCAGCCCCAGCATTTT	NA	TRBV2	TRBJ1-5	NA
CASSSLQIMNTEAFF	TGTGCCAGCAGTTCGTTACAGATCATGAACACTGAAGCTTTCTTT	NA	TRBV6-5	TRBJ1-1	NA
CASSREGGQGYNSPLHF	TGTGCCAGCAGCCGTGAAGGGGGACAGGGCTATAATTCACCCCTCCACTTT	NA	TRBV2	TRBJ1-6	TRBD1
CATSATDRGKGNEQFF	TGTGCCACCAGTGCCACGGACAGGGGGAAGGGGAATGAGCAGTTCTTC	NA	TRBV24-1	TRBJ2-1	TRBD1
CASSPNGGGAQEQYF	TGTGCCAGCTCACCTAATGGCGGGGGGGCCCAAGAGCAGTACTTC	NA	TRBV18	TRBJ2-7	TRBD2
CASSLQGGDTQYF	TGTGCCAGCAGCTTGCAGGGAGGGGATACGCAGTATTTT	few	TRBV5-8	TRBJ2-3	TRBD2
CASTIPGDTIYF	TGTGCCAGCACTATACCCGGTGACACCATATATTTT	NA	TRBV6-5	TRBJ1-3	NA